What follows describes a single T cell receptor (beta chain). The data derive from a study of cytomegalovirus exposure and HLA in healthy donors. Germline V lookup: CDR1 MNHEY, CDR2 SVGAGI. V trimming: 7 bases; J trimming: 1 base; junction bases outside the gene matches: 6. CDR3 size: 14 residues. Primers: 60 Vbeta forward and 13 Jbeta reverse. Here immunoSEQ multiplex PCR was the method, and the copy in TCRdb shows in-frame clones only, minus some. The table includes roughly 220,000 clones, more than 80% detected once. Sequenced material: PBMCs. This sequence originates from a man aged 30 to 39 in good health and CMV-seronegative. J is TRBJ1-1 and V is TRBV6-5; TRBD1 matches 7 bases. The CDR3 reads CASTATGKNTEAFF. CDR3 coding DNA: TGTGCCAGCACAGCGACAGGGAAGAACACTGAAGCTTTCTTT.